These T cell receptor beta chains were read from a single sample in a study of blood T cells in healthy people across ages. TCRdb independently ran MiXCR on the 5' RACE reads; one entry per CDR3 protein. The sample lists some 560,000 distinct CDR3 sequences; approximately 26% were seen once. This sample was also put to use in a study of T cells of mothers and their children.

Sequencing was done on a sample of blood. The origin of the receptors is a boy younger than 10 in good health. Each CDR3 is given with its conserved first and last residue. A D gene is named only where the DNA matches it firmly. Only some rows state a clone size, as once, few, many or a class for expanded clones.

>few|TRBJ1-2|TRBD1|14|TRBV5-5
CASSVGTGRYGYTF
TGTGCCAGCAGCGTCGGGACAGGGAGATATGGCTACACCTTC
>-|TRBJ2-1|TRBD2|15|TRBV19
CASRALAGPHNEQFF
TGTGCCAGTAGGGCACTAGCGGGGCCACACAATGAGCAGTTCTTC
>few|TRBJ2-7|-|15|TRBV6-4
CASSDSAGSAYEQYF
TGTGCCAGCAGTGACTCGGCGGGGTCCGCCTACGAGCAGTACTTC
>-|TRBJ2-3|-|12|TRBV10-3
CAISDQADTQYF
TGTGCCATCAGTGATCAGGCAGATACGCAGTATTTT
>-|TRBJ2-6|-|15|TRBV5-1
CASSSSLSGANVLTF
TGCGCCAGCAGCTCGAGTCTCTCTGGGGCCAACGTCCTGACTTTC
>few|TRBJ2-5|TRBD2|14|TRBV5-1
CASSWGTSRETQYF
TGCGCCAGCAGCTGGGGGACTAGCCGGGAGACCCAGTACTTC
>-|TRBJ2-3|-|14|TRBV5-5
CASSLRQAQGTQYF
TGTGCCAGCAGCTTGAGGCAGGCGCAGGGTACGCAGTATTTT
>-|TRBJ2-2|-|16|TRBV14
CASSQGGRGNTGELFF
TGTGCCAGCAGCCAAGGAGGGCGGGGCAACACCGGGGAGCTGTTTTTT
>-|TRBJ1-3|-|15|TRBV4-3
CASSPGEDFGNTIYF
TGCGCCAGCAGCCCTGGGGAAGACTTCGGAAACACCATATATTTT
>few|TRBJ2-5|TRBD2|17|TRBV6-5
CASSYSYSGRNGETQYF
TGTGCCAGCAGTTACTCGTATAGCGGGAGGAATGGAGAGACCCAGTACTTC
>-|TRBJ2-7|TRBD1|15|TRBV9
CASSGDPQTGYQQYF
TGTGCCAGCAGCGGAGATCCCCAGACAGGGTACCAGCAGTACTTC
>-|TRBJ2-7|-|11|TRBV20-1
CSADAEYEQYF
TGCAGTGCTGACGCAGAGTACGAGCAGTACTTC
>-|TRBJ1-1|-|14|TRBV11-2
CASTPAGAGTEAFF
TGTGCCAGCACCCCCGCAGGGGCCGGTACTGAAGCTTTCTTT
>-|TRBJ2-2|-|11|TRBV30
CAWRGLGELFF
TGTGCCTGGAGGGGCCTCGGGGAGCTGTTTTTT
>-|TRBJ2-1|TRBD2|17|TRBV27
CASSLYGGLAEHNEQFF
TGTGCCAGCAGTTTATACGGGGGACTAGCGGAGCACAATGAGCAGTTCTTC
>few|TRBJ2-6|-|16|TRBV2
CASSEQGPSGANVLTF
TGTGCCAGCAGTGAACAGGGACCCTCTGGGGCCAACGTCCTGACTTTC
>few|TRBJ1-3|-|14|TRBV10-3
CATMAGDSGNTIYF
TGTGCCACCATGGCAGGCGACTCTGGAAACACCATATATTTT
>-|TRBJ2-5|TRBD1|13|TRBV5-1
CASSLDPGTGGYF
TGCGCCAGCAGCTTGGACCCAGGGACAGGGGGGTACTTC
>once|TRBJ1-4|-|13|TRBV19
CASSPELDEKLFF
TGTGCCAGTAGTCCGGAGCTGGATGAAAAACTGTTTTTT
>-|TRBJ2-7|-|15|TRBV20-1
CSARDGQRQDYEQYF
TGCAGTGCTAGAGATGGGCAGCGGCAGGATTACGAGCAGTACTTC
>-|TRBJ2-5|-|15|TRBV5-5
CASSPLAGTGETRYF
TGTGCCAGCAGCCCCCTCGCGGGGACCGGAGAGACCCGGTACTTC
>-|TRBJ2-7|TRBD1|13|TRBV6-5
CASRGQGASEQYF
TGTGCCAGCAGGGGACAGGGGGCTAGTGAGCAGTACTTC
>-|TRBJ2-2|-|16|TRBV5-1
CASSQGERPGSGELFF
TGCGCCAGCAGCCAAGGGGAGCGGCCTGGGTCCGGGGAGCTGTTTTTT
>once|TRBJ2-3|TRBD2|15|TRBV12-3/TRBV12-4
CASSLASGGGGTQYF
TGTGCCAGCAGTTTAGCTAGCGGGGGAGGCGGTACGCAGTATTTT
>-|TRBJ2-3|-|15|TRBV10-3
CAISESRDREGLQYF
TGTGCCATCAGTGAGTCCCGCGACAGGGAGGGTTTGCAGTATTTT
>few|TRBJ2-3|TRBD2|15|TRBV4-3
CASSPTSASTDTQYF
TGCGCCAGCAGCCCGACTAGCGCTAGCACAGATACGCAGTATTTT
>many|TRBJ2-5|TRBD2|17|TRBV5-1
CASSLFSSGGYQETQYF
TGCGCCAGCAGCTTGTTCTCTAGCGGGGGGTACCAAGAGACCCAGTACTTC
>many|TRBJ1-4|-|14|TRBV7-2
CASSLTAGGEKLFF
TGTGCCAGCAGCTTGACAGCGGGTGGTGAAAAACTGTTTTTT
>-|TRBJ2-7|-|17|TRBV4-3
CASSQEFPGDPSYEQYF
TGCGCCAGCAGCCAAGAGTTTCCGGGGGACCCTTCCTACGAGCAGTACTTC
>few|TRBJ1-1|-|13|TRBV10-3
CAISPLGQGKPFF
TGTGCCATCAGCCCGCTTGGGCAGGGGAAACCTTTCTTT
>-|TRBJ2-7|TRBD1|14|TRBV10-3
CAISPGQGPYEQYF
TGTGCCATCAGCCCGGGACAGGGTCCCTACGAGCAGTACTTC
>few|TRBJ2-5|-|11|TRBV20-1
CSATGTETQYF
TGCAGTGCTACAGGGACGGAGACCCAGTACTTC
>few|TRBJ2-5|TRBD1|16|TRBV5-1
CASSLWTGADGETQYF
TGCGCCAGCAGCTTGTGGACAGGGGCGGATGGGGAGACCCAGTACTTC
>few|TRBJ2-1|-|14|TRBV12-3/TRBV12-4
CASSRLVGGPEQFF
TGTGCCAGCAGTAGACTAGTGGGGGGGCCCGAGCAGTTCTTC
>few|TRBJ1-2|-|17|TRBV7-2
CASSLLGNPSIYYGYTF
TGTGCCAGCAGCTTATTAGGGAATCCCTCTATTTACTATGGCTACACCTTC
>-|TRBJ1-5|-|14|TRBV9
CASSVGGDYQPQHF
TGTGCCAGCAGCGTAGGAGGAGACTATCAGCCCCAGCATTTT
>-|TRBJ2-7|-|14|TRBV30
CAWSVGGLIYEQYF
TGTGCCTGGAGTGTAGGAGGGTTAATCTACGAGCAGTACTTC
>-|TRBJ2-5|-|16|TRBV7-9
CASSSPAAAYQETQYF
TGTGCCAGCAGCTCCCCTGCGGCAGCCTACCAAGAGACCCAGTACTTC
>-|TRBJ2-3|TRBD2|15|TRBV7-3
CASSSSGDGPSTQYF
TGTGCCAGCAGCTCTAGCGGGGACGGTCCAAGTACGCAGTATTTT